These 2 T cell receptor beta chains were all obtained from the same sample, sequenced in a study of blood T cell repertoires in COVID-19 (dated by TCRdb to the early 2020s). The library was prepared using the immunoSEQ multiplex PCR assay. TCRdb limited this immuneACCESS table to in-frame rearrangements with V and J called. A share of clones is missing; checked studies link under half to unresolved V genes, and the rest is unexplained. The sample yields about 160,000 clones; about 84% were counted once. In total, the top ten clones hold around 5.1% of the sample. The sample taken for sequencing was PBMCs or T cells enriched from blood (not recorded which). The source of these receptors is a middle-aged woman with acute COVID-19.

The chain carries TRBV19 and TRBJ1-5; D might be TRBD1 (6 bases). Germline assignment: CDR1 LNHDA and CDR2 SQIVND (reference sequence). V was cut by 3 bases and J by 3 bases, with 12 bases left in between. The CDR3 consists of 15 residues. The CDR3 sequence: CASSIQQGNNQPQHF. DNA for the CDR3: TGTGCCAGTAGTATTCAACAGGGAAACAATCAGCCCCAGCATTTT.

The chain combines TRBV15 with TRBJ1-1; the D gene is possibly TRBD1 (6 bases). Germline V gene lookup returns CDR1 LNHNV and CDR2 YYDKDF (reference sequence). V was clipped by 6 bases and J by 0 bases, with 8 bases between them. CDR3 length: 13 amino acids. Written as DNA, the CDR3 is TGTGCCACCAGACAGGGTGTGAACACTGAAGCTTTCTTT. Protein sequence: CATRQGVNTEAFF.